The 20 T cell receptor beta chains below were found in one sample sequenced in a study of control samples from healthy donors and cancer patients. Sequencing was performed with immunoSEQ multiplex PCR; in TCRdb, only in-frame clones are kept and a portion is missing. The sample has about 120,000 clones; 85% to 90% are singletons. Sequencing was performed on blood. Source of these receptors: a man younger than 40 in good health.

The chain combines TRBV3-1 (or the pseudogene TRBV3-2) with TRBJ2-7; 9 bases fit TRBD2. The CDR3 is 15 residues long. Trimming at V came to 4 bases and at J to 0 bases, leaving 4 bases not matched to a gene. Germline lookup yields CDR1 LGHDT and CDR2 YNNKEL (reference sequence). In DNA, the CDR3 is TGTGCCAGCAGCCGGGAAGCGGGGGGCTCCTACGAGCAGTACTTC. It yields the protein CASSREAGGSYEQYF.

As for this clone: Other DNA sequences in the same sample also yield this CDR3. The chain carries TRBV19 and TRBJ1-5; D is ambiguous. Germline loops: CDR1 LNHDA, CDR2 SQIVND (reference sequence). V gave up 4 bases and J gave up 2 bases, with 9 bases separating them. This CDR3 has 14 residues. The CDR3 DNA follows: TGTGCCAGTAGTAGAGGGATCGGCAATCAGCCCCAGCATTTT. Encoded protein: CASSRGIGNQPQHF.

The rearrangement uses TRBV4-1 and TRBJ2-1; TRBD2 might be the D (6 bases). V was clipped by 4 bases and J by 7 bases, with 20 bases between them. The CDR3 consists of 16 residues. Germline V gene data show CDR1 as MGHRA and CDR2 as YSYEKL. The CDR3 protein is CASSRLPGLGKNEQFF. As DNA, the CDR3 is TGCGCCAGCAGCCGATTACCGGGACTTGGAAAGAATGAGCAGTTCTTC.

V and J are TRBV4-2 and TRBJ1-2; 12 nucleotides match TRBD1. The CDR3 length is 16 residues. Germline CDR1 LGHNA, CDR2 YNFKEQ. After removal of 0 bases from V and 7 bases from J, the junction contained 6 bases not matched to a gene. CDR3 loop: CASSQDQGQGASGYTF. Here the CDR3 DNA reads TGTGCCAGCAGCCAAGATCAGGGACAGGGGGCGAGTGGCTACACCTTC.

The chain links TRBV18 to TRBJ1-1, with a weak D call TRBD1 (5 bases). The CDR3 has 14 residues. CDR1 and CDR2 (germline): KGHSH, LQKENI. V lost 0 bases and J lost 4, with 9 bases in between. CDR3 DNA sequence: TGTGCCAGCTCACCACCCCCTGGGGGCACTGAAGCTTTCTTT. This translates into CASSPPPGGTEAFF.

The J gene is TRBJ1-1, the V gene TRBV3-1 (or the pseudogene TRBV3-2), with TRBD1 identical over 7 bases. The CDR3 is 14 amino acids. The V gene's germline CDR1 is LGHDT and CDR2 YNNKEL (reference sequence). The trim removed 0 bases at V and 12 bases at J, leaving 10 bases unmatched. The CDR3 sequence is CASSQDAATGLPFF. CDR3 nucleotides: TGTGCCAGCAGCCAAGATGCGGCGACAGGGCTACCTTTCTTT.

The genes are TRBV7-8 and TRBJ1-2; D is uncertain. From germline, CDR1 is SGHVS and CDR2 FQNEAQ. The V end lost 2 bases, the J end lost 2 bases, and 18 bases lay between the germline ends. The CDR3 has 17 amino acids. The CDR3 loop reads CASSLMGWRAQNYGYTF. The CDR3 DNA follows: TGTGCCAGCAGCTTAATGGGCTGGAGGGCCCAAAACTATGGCTACACCTTC.

The CDR3 DNA sequence: TGCGCCAGCAGCTTGGAGACAGGGGAAGGCTACACCTTC. Encoded protein: CASSLETGEGYTF. The chain couples TRBV5-1 to TRBJ1-2; 8 bases line up with TRBD1. V was clipped by 0 bases and J by 8 bases; unmatched bases: 3. CDR3 size: 13 residues. The V gene's germline CDR1 is SGHRS and CDR2 YFSETQ.

V is TRBV15 and J is TRBJ1-2; D perhaps matches TRBD1 (6 bases). This CDR3 region has 15 residues. Germline-derived CDR1 and CDR2 are LNHNV and YYDKDF (reference sequence). V was shortened by 3 bases and J by 5 bases, with 16 bases between the two germline ends. The CDR3 nucleotides read TGTGCCACCAGCAGTCCGGACAGAGTATTTTATGGCTACACCTTC. Protein product: CATSSPDRVFYGYTF.

This clone appeared a few times. The rearrangement joins TRBV10-2 to TRBJ1-5, with 12 bases that match TRBD1. The length of the CDR3 is 15 residues. Germline lookup yields CDR1 WSHSY and CDR2 SAAADI. Trimming cost V 4 bases and J 7 bases; bases outside gene matches: 5. CDR3 region: CASSVGQGAKQPQHF. In DNA form, the CDR3 reads TGCGCCAGCAGTGTGGGACAGGGGGCGAAGCAGCCCCAGCATTTT.

The chain recombines TRBV19 with TRBJ1-1; D is unresolved. The CDR3 length is 16 residues. The V and J ends lost 8 bases and 6 bases respectively, with 25 bases between them. Germline CDR1 reads LNHDA; CDR2 reads SQIVND (reference sequence). CDR3 nucleotides: TGTGCCAGTTCCTCGTGGGAGAGGATTGCGAGCCCTGAAGCTTTCTTT. This gives the protein CASSSWERIASPEAFF.

As DNA, the CDR3 is TGTGCCACCAGCAGAAAGGACACTGAAGCTTTCTTT. Translation gives CATSRKDTEAFF. The chain has TRBV15 and TRBJ1-1, with no clear D. Germline-derived CDR1 and CDR2 are LNHNV and YYDKDF (reference sequence). V was trimmed by 2 bases and J by 3 bases, leaving 4 bases between them. The CDR3 is 12 residues long.

The chain is built from TRBV10-3 and TRBJ2-7; TRBD1 might be the D (6 bases). Trimming stripped 3 bases from V and 7 bases from J, with 7 bases between. The CDR3 contains 11 residues. Germline assignment: CDR1 ENHRY and CDR2 SYGVKD. CDR3: CAISEGGEQYV. The CDR3 bases are TGTGCCATCAGTGAAGGGGGTGAGCAGTACGTC.

This clone was detected only once. This chain uses TRBV5-1 with TRBJ1-1; D is undetermined. CDR1 is SGHRS, CDR2 YFSETQ, per germline. Trimming cost V 5 bases and J 1 base, with 9 bases left between them. CDR3 size: 13 residues. CDR3 residues: CASRLDGNTEAFF. CDR3 nucleotide sequence: TGCGCCAGCAGGCTTGACGGGAACACTGAAGCTTTCTTT.

The V call is TRBV4-1, the J call TRBJ1-1; no clear D. This CDR3 has 13 residues. Deletions cut 1 base from V and 4 bases from J, with 7 bases between. Germline-derived CDR1 and CDR2 are MGHRA and YSYEKL. The CDR3 DNA follows: TGCGCCAGCAGCCAAGGGACTGGCACTGAAGCTTTCTTT. Protein sequence: CASSQGTGTEAFF.

This rearrangement joins TRBV18 to TRBJ2-4; the D gene is possibly TRBD2 (6 bases). Trimming left V 4 bases short and J 6 bases short, with 19 bases between. The CDR3 is 16 residues long. Germline V lookup: CDR1 KGHSH, CDR2 LQKENI. The CDR3 protein is CASSLSGPGSGNIQYF. The CDR3 nucleotides are TGTGCCAGCTCACTTTCGGGACCCGGGAGTGGAAACATTCAGTACTTC.

The V call is TRBV7-2, the J call TRBJ2-3; D might be TRBD2 (5 bases). CDR3 size: 18 residues. Germline values: CDR1 SGHTA, CDR2 FQGNSA. With 2 bases removed from V and 2 bases from J, the gap between germline ends came to 20 bases. The CDR3 region has the DNA TGTGCCAGCAGCTTAAACCCCTCCACTAGTGCCTACACAGATACGCAGTATTTT. This translates into CASSLNPSTSAYTDTQYF.

This rearrangement joins TRBV21-1 to TRBJ1-5. TRBV21-1 is assigned pseudogene status. The CDR3 has 10 residues. In DNA, the CDR3 is TGTGCCAGCAGCAATCAGCCCCAGCATTTT. This gives the protein CASSNQPQHF.

This sequence joins TRBV19 and TRBJ2-6; possibly TRBD1 or TRBD2 for D (5 bases each). V was pared by 8 bases and J by 2 bases, with 10 bases between. The germline V gene has CDR1 LNHDA and CDR2 SQIVND (reference sequence). The CDR3 contains 14 residues. The CDR3: CASSEGPGANVLTF. CDR3 bases: TGTGCCAGTTCCGAGGGGCCTGGGGCCAACGTCCTGACTTTC.

The rearrangement joins TRBV10-3 to TRBJ1-2; a possible D gene is TRBD1 (5 bases). This CDR3 has 16 residues. Trimming left V 0 bases short and J 2 bases short, with 13 bases between. Per germline, CDR1 ENHRY and CDR2 SYGVKD. The CDR3 is CAISESPTGVNYGYTF. Written as DNA, the CDR3 is TGTGCCATCAGTGAGTCACCAACAGGCGTAAACTATGGCTACACCTTC.